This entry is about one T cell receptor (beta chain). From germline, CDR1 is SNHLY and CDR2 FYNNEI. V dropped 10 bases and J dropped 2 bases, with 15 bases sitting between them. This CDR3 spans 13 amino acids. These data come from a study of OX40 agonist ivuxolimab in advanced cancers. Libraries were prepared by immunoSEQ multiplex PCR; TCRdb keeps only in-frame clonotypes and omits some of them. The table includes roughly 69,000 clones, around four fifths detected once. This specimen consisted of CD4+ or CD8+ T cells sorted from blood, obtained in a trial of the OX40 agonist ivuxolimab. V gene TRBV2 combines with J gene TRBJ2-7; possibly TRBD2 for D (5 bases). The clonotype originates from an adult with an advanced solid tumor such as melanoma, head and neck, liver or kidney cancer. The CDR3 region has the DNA TGTGCCACCAAGCTTTGGGAGACCTACGAGCAGTACTTC. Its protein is CATKLWETYEQYF.